This T cell receptor beta chain is from a study of cytomegalovirus exposure and HLA in healthy donors. The study's findings and limits: Investigators reported 150 to 200 TCR beta chains as tied to cytomegalovirus.

The PCR had 60 Vbeta and 13 Jbeta primers. Libraries were prepared by immunoSEQ multiplex PCR; TCRdb keeps only in-frame clonotypes and omits some of them. The repertoire holds about 130,000 clones, with 75% to 85% as singletons. This clone was detected only a few times. Its antigen is unknown. The CDR3 sequence is 14 residues long. Germline loops: CDR1 SEHNR, CDR2 FQNEAQ (reference sequence). V was pared by 3 bases and J by 4 bases, with 4 bases of the junction left unmatched. The V gene is TRBV7-9, the J gene TRBJ1-1; TRBD1 matches at 8 bases. This clonotype originated in a man aged 30 to 39 in good health and CMV-seronegative. The sequencing input was PBMCs. CDR3 in amino acids: CASSLTGVTTEAFF. The DNA of the CDR3 is TGTGCCAGCAGCTTGACAGGGGTGACCACTGAAGCTTTCTTT.